The sequence of this T cell receptor beta chain was determined in a study of graft-versus-host responses after intestinal transplantation. About the research overall: In this cohort, recipients had multivisceral, liver-intestinal, or isolated intestinal transplants. Induction with anti-thymocyte globulin, then tacrolimus and steroids for around three years, was given to all recipients. Points from the study as a whole: Recipient marrow harbored GvH clones, some of which surfaced first in ileum or blood. Within the allografts of patients who had graft-donor T cell macrochimerism, graft-versus-host to host-versus-graft clonal ratios were high.

Profiling relied on immunoSEQ multiplex PCR, and the TCRdb table lists in-frame clones only, not all of them. Of 55,000 to 70,000 clones detected, approximately 89% appear once; the ten largest clones hold approximately 2.9%. Germline CDR1 reads MNHNY; CDR2 reads SVGAGI (reference sequence). This CDR3 is 12 amino acids long. Deletions cut 11 bases from V and 3 bases from J, with 14 bases between. As concerns this clone: Its antigen is undetermined.

This specimen was PBMCs, taken 118 to 130 days after intestinal transplantation. This rearrangement joins TRBV6-6 to TRBJ2-7, with D unclear. The sequence derives from a human patient who received an intestinal transplant, so some T cells may come from the graft donor. As DNA, the CDR3 is TGTGCCTGCCTGGGAACCAACTACGAGCAGTACTTC. It is translated as CACLGTNYEQYF.